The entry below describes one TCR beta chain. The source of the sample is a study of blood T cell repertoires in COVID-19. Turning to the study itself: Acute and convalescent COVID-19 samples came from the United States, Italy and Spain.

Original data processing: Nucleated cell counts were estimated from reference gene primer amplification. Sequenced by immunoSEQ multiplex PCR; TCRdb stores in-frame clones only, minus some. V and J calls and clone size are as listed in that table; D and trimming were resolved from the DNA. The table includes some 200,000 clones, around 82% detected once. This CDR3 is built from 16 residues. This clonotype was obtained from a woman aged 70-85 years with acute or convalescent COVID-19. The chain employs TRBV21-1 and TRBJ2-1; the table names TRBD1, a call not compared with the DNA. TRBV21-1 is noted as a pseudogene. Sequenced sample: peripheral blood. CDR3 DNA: TGTGCCAGCGGGGCCCCCCCGGGACAGGCGTACAATGAGCAGTTCTTC. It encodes CASGAPPGQAYNEQFF.